Below are 18 T cell receptor beta chains sequenced from a single sample in a study of blood T cell repertoires in COVID-19 (dated by TCRdb to 2020 to 2022). Library method: the immunoSEQ multiplex PCR assay. Imported from immuneACCESS, the table was reduced by TCRdb to in-frame sequences with V and J called. These copies leave out some clones; in studies compared against another copy, an unresolved V gene accounts for under half, and the cause of the remainder is not known. The sample table holds 250,000 or so clones, of which 84% were seen once. More than 1.5% of the sample belongs to the ten largest clones. Sequences were obtained from peripheral blood. The source is a woman in her forties who had recovered from COVID-19.

The rearrangement joins TRBV11-2 to TRBJ2-7; the match to TRBD1 covers 10 bases. This CDR3 comprises 17 residues. Germline V lookup: CDR1 SGHAT, CDR2 FQNNGV. The V segment lost 2 bases and the J segment 0 bases; nucleotides outside the gene matches: 7. CDR3 sequence reads: CASSLPYRTGGSYEQYF. DNA for the CDR3: TGTGCCAGCAGCTTACCTTACAGGACAGGGGGCTCCTACGAGCAGTACTTC.

This rearrangement joins TRBV28 to TRBJ2-5; TRBD2 matches at 7 bases. The ends lost 2 bases at V and 1 base at J; junction bases unmatched: 4. CDR1 and CDR2 (germline): MDHEN, SYDVKM. CDR3 length equals 15 residues. The CDR3 reads CASSLGQRGQETQYF. DNA for the CDR3: TGTGCCAGCAGTTTAGGGCAGCGGGGCCAAGAGACCCAGTACTTC.

This chain links TRBV28 with TRBJ2-1, with TRBD2 identical over 7 bases. Germline V gene data show CDR1 as MDHEN and CDR2 as SYDVKM. The CDR3 runs 15 residues. The V segment lost 6 bases and the J segment 8 bases; nucleotides outside the gene matches: 13. CDR3 nucleotides: TGTGCCAGCAGCCCCTTTTCAGCGGGGCGGCATGAGCAGTTCTTC. This translates into CASSPFSAGRHEQFF.

This chain joins TRBV4-1 and TRBJ2-4, with 8 bases identical to TRBD2. Germline V lookup: CDR1 MGHRA, CDR2 YSYEKL. V shed 0 bases, J shed 8 bases, and the junction held 6 bases outside the gene matches. The CDR3 covers 15 residues. The CDR3 protein is CASSQEAGGGDIQYF. CDR3 in DNA: TGCGCCAGCAGCCAAGAGGCGGGGGGCGGGGACATTCAGTACTTC.

The chain joins TRBV9 to TRBJ2-3; D might be TRBD2 (7 bases). CDR1 and CDR2 from the germline V gene are SGDLS and YYNGEE. This CDR3 is 15 amino acids long. Trimming took 4 bases from V and 5 from J, leaving 17 bases between them. In DNA form, the CDR3 reads TGTGCCAGCAGCCCATGGGGGGGCCCGGGAGATACGCAGTATTTT. This gives the protein CASSPWGGPGDTQYF.

V usage is TRBV24-1 and J usage is TRBJ2-5; 7 bases map to TRBD1. Germline V CDR1 and CDR2: KGHDR, SFDVKD. After removal of 2 bases from V and 2 bases from J, the junction contained 4 bases not matched to a gene. The CDR3 has 15 amino acids. CDR3 residues: CATSDWTGPQETQYF. The CDR3 coding sequence is TGTGCCACCAGTGATTGGACAGGACCTCAAGAGACCCAGTACTTC.

The chain links TRBV9 to TRBJ2-3; TRBD2 is a possible D gene (6 bases). Germline V gene lookup returns CDR1 SGDLS and CDR2 YYNGEE. There are 14 residues in the CDR3. V lost 2 bases and J 4 bases, leaving 11 bases between the germline ends. The DNA of the CDR3 is TGTGCCAGCAGCGTTTCTAGCGTCGCAGATACGCAGTATTTT. It specifies CASSVSSVADTQYF.

The genes are TRBV6-5 and TRBJ1-6; 7 bases align to TRBD1. This CDR3 has 16 residues. Per germline, CDR1 MNHEY and CDR2 SVGAGI. J gave up 5 bases and V 4 bases, and 8 bases lay outside the gene matches. In nucleotides, the CDR3 is TGTGCCAGCAGTTTTTCGGCAGGGGGACATAATTCACCCCTCCACTTT. Protein sequence: CASSFSAGGHNSPLHF.

At least ten counts were recorded for this clone. This chain joins TRBV28 and TRBJ2-1, with a tentative D call TRBD1 (5 bases). The CDR3 is 12 residues long. Trimming took 6 bases from V and 7 from J, leaving 10 bases between them. Looked up from germline, CDR1 is MDHEN and CDR2 is SYDVKM. The CDR3 sequence: CASSTPGNEQFF. The CDR3 DNA sequence: TGTGCCAGCAGCACCCCAGGGAATGAGCAGTTCTTC.

This chain uses TRBV15 with TRBJ1-2; no clear D. The CDR3 is made up of 16 amino acids. CDR1 is LNHNV, CDR2 YYDKDF, per germline (reference sequence). Deletions cut 1 base from V and 0 bases from J, with 12 bases between. The CDR3 reads CATSRAAGNTNYGYTF. DNA of the CDR3: TGTGCCACCAGCAGAGCTGCAGGCAACACTAACTATGGCTACACCTTC.

This clone was seen a handful of times. This chain joins TRBV6-1 and TRBJ2-7, with D perhaps TRBD1 (6 bases). V lost 3 bases to trimming and J lost 3 bases, with 15 bases between them. The CDR3 covers 15 residues. Germline V CDR1 and CDR2: MNHNS, SASEGT. This chain's CDR3 is CASSDNRAGDYEQYF. Here the CDR3 DNA reads TGTGCCAGCAGTGATAACCGGGCAGGGGACTACGAGCAGTACTTC.

The chain links TRBV5-1 to TRBJ1-2, with TRBD1 matching over 7 bases. CDR1 SGHRS and CDR2 YFSETQ come from the germline V gene. This CDR3 is 16 amino acids long. Trimming at V came to 2 bases and at J to 8 bases, leaving 15 bases not matched to a gene. Here the CDR3 DNA reads TGCGCCAGCAGCTTTGAGGGTCACAGGGGAGGTTTCGGCTACACCTTC. This codes for CASSFEGHRGGFGYTF.

This chain connects TRBV6-5 to TRBJ1-1, with 7 bases identical to TRBD1. This CDR3 has 15 residues. Losses at the gene ends were 6 bases for V and 1 base for J; bases not matched to a gene: 8. Germline V gene data show CDR1 as MNHEY and CDR2 as SVGAGI. The CDR3 DNA follows: TGTGCCAGCAGACCTCCCGGGACAGCGAACACTGAAGCTTTCTTT. It specifies CASRPPGTANTEAFF.

This chain uses TRBV5-1 with TRBJ2-5; TRBD2 matches at 10 bases. CDR1 SGHRS and CDR2 YFSETQ come from the germline V gene. This CDR3 is built from 16 residues. Trimming removed 0 bases from V and 6 bases from J; junction bases left unmatched: 8. The CDR3 DNA sequence: TGCGCCAGCAGCTTGGGGGCAGCGGGGGGGCAGCAGACCCAGTACTTC. Translated: CASSLGAAGGQQTQYF.

J is TRBJ2-7 and V is TRBV2, with a possible D match to TRBD1 (6 bases). The CDR3 consists of 13 residues. Looked up from germline, CDR1 is SNHLY and CDR2 is FYNNEI. V lost 7 bases to trimming and J lost 5 bases, with 15 bases between them. In DNA, the CDR3 is TGTGCCAGCAATCCAACAGGGAACCACGAGCAGTACTTC. Amino acids: CASNPTGNHEQYF.

The table lists this clone with a count of one. The chain recombines TRBV6-5 with TRBJ2-2, with D possibly being TRBD1 (6 bases). CDR3 length: 13 amino acids. The V end was cut by 9 bases, the J end by 7 bases, with 15 bases between. CDR1 and CDR2 from the germline V gene are MNHEY and SVGAGI. DNA for the CDR3: TGTGCCAGTACCCGGACAGTAGACGGGGAGCTGTTTTTT. Its protein is CASTRTVDGELFF.

This clone has just a few counts. J is TRBJ2-2 and V is TRBV28, with D possibly being TRBD1 (5 bases). CDR1 is MDHEN and CDR2 is SYDVKM in the germline V gene. The CDR3 totals 14 residues. V lost 8 bases to trimming and J lost 5 bases, with 15 bases between them. The CDR3 spells CASSTTGKTGELFF. CDR3 bases: TGTGCCAGCTCCACCACAGGAAAAACCGGGGAGCTGTTTTTT. Full variable domain (outside the CDR3, taken from reference TRBV28 and TRBJ2-2): DVKVTQSSRYLVKRTGEKVFLECVQDMDHENMFWYRQDPGLGLRLIYFSYDVKMKEKGDIPEGYSVSREKKERFSLILESASTNQTSMYLCASSTTGKTGELFFGEGSRLTVL.

This clone has just one count. The gene calls are TRBV28 and TRBJ1-2; D is perhaps TRBD1 (6 bases). From germline, CDR1 is MDHEN and CDR2 SYDVKM. Trimming stripped 6 bases from V and 8 bases from J, with 16 bases between. The CDR3 has 13 amino acids. Here the CDR3 reads CASRDSLVRGYTF. The CDR3 DNA reads TGTGCCAGCAGGGACAGCCTTGTTAGGGGCTACACCTTC.